What follows are 30 T cell receptor beta chains derived from one specimen sequenced in a study of T cells in Graves' hyperthyroidism and ophthalmopathy. TCR beta CDR3 regions were amplified from RNA transcripts. When the TCR CDR3 underwent first-round RT-PCR, the HTBI primer set was used. TCRdb re-analysed the multiplex PCR reads in MiXCR, keeping a single row per CDR3 protein. This table has roughly 640,000 distinct CDR3 sequences, 16% appearing once. The specimen sequenced was blood. All receptors come from a woman in her thirties or forties with Graves' ophthalmopathy.

The chain combines TRBV6-1 with TRBJ1-3; 9 bases line up with TRBD1. With V trimmed by 7 bases and J by 0 bases, 4 bases remained unmatched. CDR1 and CDR2 (germline): MNHNS, SASEGT. The CDR3 contains 15 residues. The CDR3 DNA sequence: TGTGCCAGCAAGAAGACAGGGGGCTCTGGAAACACCATATATTTT. The encoded protein is CASKKTGGSGNTIYF.

The V gene is TRBV5-1, the J gene TRBJ1-4; possibly TRBD1 for D (5 bases). The CDR3 runs 16 residues. Trimming pared 0 bases from V and 7 bases from J, leaving 16 bases between. The V gene's germline CDR1 is SGHRS and CDR2 YFSETQ. DNA for the CDR3: TGCGCCAGCAGCTTGGGAGACGGGGCGGGAGGTGAAAAACTGTTTTTT. Encoded protein: CASSLGDGAGGEKLFF.

This clonotype was observed many times. The chain joins TRBV19 to TRBJ2-2; D may match TRBD1 or TRBD2 (5 bases each). V shed 8 bases and J shed 3 bases, with 16 bases lying between them. CDR1 is LNHDA and CDR2 is SQIVND in the germline V gene (reference sequence). The CDR3 has 15 amino acids. The CDR3 sequence: CASREGSTYTGELFF. CDR3 DNA sequence: TGTGCCAGTCGTGAGGGGTCAACCTACACCGGGGAGCTGTTTTTT. The full variable domain, rest sourced from reference TRBV19 and TRBJ2-2, is DGGITQSPKYLFRKEGQNVTLSCEQNLNHDAMYWYRQDPGQGLRLIYYSQIVNDFQKGDIAEGYSVSREKKESFPLTVTSAQKNPTAFYLCASREGSTYTGELFFGEGSRLTVL.

Comments on this clonotype: The junction does not match germline at one end; this may be a read error. The CDR3 is CASSSGTVNAGELFF. CDR3 nucleotides: TGTGCCAGCAGCTCCGGGACAGTGAACGCCGGGGAGCTGTTTTTT. J is TRBJ2-2 and V is TRBV6-1; 7 nucleotides agree with TRBD1. Germline assignment: CDR1 MNHNS and CDR2 SASEGT. This CDR3 spans 15 amino acids.

The genes are TRBV30 and TRBJ2-7, with 10 bases aligning to TRBD1. The CDR3 length is 12 residues. CDR1 is GTSNPN, CDR2 SVGIG, per germline (reference sequence). V dropped 7 bases and J dropped 7; count of bases not matched to a gene: 7. CDR3 nucleotides: TGTGCCTTGGGACAGGGGCCAGGGGAGCAGTACTTC. This encodes CALGQGPGEQYF.

This clonotype was seen more than once but under ten times. The rearrangement uses TRBV6-1 and TRBJ2-1; no definite D call. The V end was cut by 6 bases, the J end by 0 bases, with 15 bases between. Germline loops: CDR1 MNHNS, CDR2 SASEGT. CDR3 length: 16 amino acids. The CDR3 here is CASSTQVFSSYNEQFF. Written as DNA, the CDR3 is TGTGCCAGCAGCACCCAGGTCTTCAGCTCCTACAATGAGCAGTTCTTC.

This clonotype was detected many times. The chain employs TRBV18 and TRBJ1-1, with 7 bases matching TRBD1. The CDR3 runs 15 residues. With 3 bases clipped from V and 3 bases from J, the junction kept 7 bases outside the gene matches. Germline V CDR1 and CDR2: KGHSH, LQKENI. CDR3 protein: CASSPNRQGDTEAFF. The CDR3 nucleotides read TGTGCCAGCTCACCTAACCGACAGGGCGACACTGAAGCTTTCTTT. The full variable domain, with the rest looked up from reference TRBV18 and TRBJ1-1, is NAGVMQNPRHLVRRRGQEARLRCSPMKGHSHVYWYRQLPEEGLKFMVYLQKENIIDESGMPKERFSAEFPKEGPSILRIQQVVRGDSAAYFCASSPNRQGDTEAFFGQGTRLTVV.

The rearrangement links TRBV6-5 to TRBJ1-6; no clear D. V shed 0 bases and J shed 7 bases, with 13 bases lying between them. The CDR3 covers 16 residues. Germline-derived CDR1 and CDR2 are MNHEY and SVGAGI. The CDR3 coding sequence is TGTGCCAGCAGTTACTCGGGCAGCTGGGGAAATTCACCCCTCCACTTT. Its translation: CASSYSGSWGNSPLHF.

This clonotype occurred a few times. This chain uses TRBV4-1 with TRBJ2-3; a possible D gene is TRBD2 (5 bases). V was pared by 0 bases and J by 2 bases, with 18 bases between. Per germline, CDR1 MGHRA and CDR2 YSYEKL. CDR3 length: 18 amino acids. The CDR3 loop is CASSQEGGKGANTDTQYF. The CDR3 nucleotides read TGCGCCAGCAGCCAAGAGGGCGGAAAGGGAGCGAACACAGATACGCAGTATTTT.

In its sample, this clonotype was seen many times. The V gene is TRBV5-6, the J gene TRBJ2-3; 10 bases agree with TRBD1. CDR1 SGHDT and CDR2 YYEEEE come from the germline V gene. Trimming at V came to 3 bases and at J to 4 bases, leaving 2 bases not matched to a gene. The CDR3 is 14 amino acids. The CDR3 region has the DNA TGTGCCAGCAGCTCGGGACAGGGGTCAGATACGCAGTATTTT. It yields the protein CASSSGQGSDTQYF.

The chain has TRBV15 and TRBJ2-7, with 8 bases lining up with TRBD1. With 4 bases clipped from V and 3 bases from J, the junction kept 17 bases outside the gene matches. The germline V gene encodes CDR1 LNHNV and CDR2 YYDKDF (reference sequence). The CDR3 consists of 18 residues. The CDR3 DNA sequence: TGTGCCACCAGCATGGTCAGTGGGGTCGGACAGGGCTACTACGAGCAGTACTTC. Translated: CATSMVSGVGQGYYEQYF. The entire variable domain, with the rest obtained from reference TRBV15 and TRBJ2-7, is as follows: DAMVIQNPRYQVTQFGKPVTLSCSQTLNHNVMYWYQQKSSQAPKLLFHYYDKDFNNEADTPDNFQSRRPNTSFCFLDIRSPGLGDTAMYLCATSMVSGVGQGYYEQYFGPGTRLTVT.

This clonotype was picked up a small number of times. J is TRBJ2-1 and V is TRBV7-9; 7 bases agree with TRBD1. The ends lost 5 bases at V and 7 bases at J; junction bases unmatched: 5. The CDR3 is made up of 13 amino acids. The germline V gene has CDR1 SEHNR and CDR2 FQNEAQ (reference sequence). CDR3 sequence reads: CASSNRGQNEQFF. CDR3 DNA sequence: TGTGCCAGCAGCAACAGGGGCCAGAATGAGCAGTTCTTC.

This CDR3 reads CASSQARISYEQYF. CDR3 DNA sequence: TGCGCCAGCAGCCAAGCTCGGATCTCCTACGAGCAGTACTTC. The chain couples TRBV4-1 to TRBJ2-7; D ambiguous. Deletions cut 1 base from V and 0 bases from J, with 7 bases between. CDR1 is MGHRA, CDR2 YSYEKL, per germline. This CDR3 has 14 amino acids.

This clonotype turned up a few times. The V call is TRBV29-1, the J call TRBJ2-5; TRBD2 might be the D (5 bases). CDR3 length: 13 amino acids. Germline V lookup: CDR1 SQVTM, CDR2 ANQGSEA. The V end was cut by 4 bases, the J end by 2 bases, with 11 bases between. This CDR3 reads CSVVPGGQETQYF. As DNA, the CDR3 is TGCAGCGTTGTACCGGGCGGGCAAGAGACCCAGTACTTC. Variable domain in full (rest from reference TRBV29-1 and TRBJ2-5): SAVISQKPSRDICQRGTSLTIQCQVDSQVTMMFWYRQQPGQSLTLIATANQGSEATYESGFVIDKFPISRPNLTFSTLTVSNMSPEDSSIYLCSVVPGGQETQYFGPGTRLLVL.

This clonotype was found many times. A junction end diverges from the germline sequence, so it may reflect a read error. The chain carries TRBV11-2 and TRBJ2-7, with D tentatively TRBD1 (6 bases). CDR1 and CDR2 from the germline V gene are SGHAT and FQNNGV. The CDR3 contains 15 residues. The CDR3 DNA follows: TGTGCCAGCAGCTCCACACAGGGTTCGAGTGGCGAGCAGTGCTTC. Amino acids: CASSSTQGSSGEQCF.

This clonotype was seen at least ten times. V is TRBV12-3 or TRBV12-4 and J is TRBJ2-1; 9 bases are shared with TRBD2. V lost 6 bases, J lost 4 bases, and 7 bases stayed unmatched. This CDR3 has 15 amino acids. CDR3 in DNA: TGTGCCAGCAGAATAGCGGGAGTGGAGTACAATGAGCAGTTCTTC. The encoded protein is CASRIAGVEYNEQFF.

Details on this clonotype: This may stem from a read error, because a much larger clone lies one nucleotide away. The rearrangement joins TRBV5-1 to TRBJ2-7, with 7 nucleotides matching TRBD1. The germline V gene encodes CDR1 SGHRS and CDR2 YFSETQ. CDR3 length equals 14 residues. CDR3 in amino acids: CTSSSSGTAYEQYF. The CDR3, as DNA: TGCACCAGCAGCTCCTCCGGGACAGCCTACGAGCAGTACTTC.

Comments on this clonotype: Just one base apart from a much larger clone, this may be a read error. The rearrangement uses TRBV11-1 and TRBJ2-1; 9 nucleotides agree with TRBD2. The CDR3 loop spans 16 amino acids. Germline V gene lookup returns CDR1 SGHAT and CDR2 FQDESV (reference sequence). CDR3 in DNA: TGTGCCAGCACCCCAGCTGCGGCTAGCGGGGCCAATGAGCAGTCCTTC. Translated: CASTPAAASGANEQSF.

This clonotype has just a few counts. The V gene is TRBV20-1, the J gene TRBJ1-2; tentatively, D is TRBD1 (6 bases). V lost 6 bases to trimming and J lost 8 bases, with 19 bases between them. The CDR3 is made up of 13 amino acids. Germline V gene lookup returns CDR1 DFQATT and CDR2 SNEGSKA (reference sequence). CDR3 sequence reads: CSASENRVFGYTF. In DNA form, the CDR3 reads TGCAGTGCAAGCGAGAACAGGGTATTCGGCTACACCTTC.

This clonotype was detected only a few times. The rearrangement joins TRBV27 to TRBJ1-1; D is possibly TRBD1 (5 bases). The CDR3 loop spans 15 amino acids. V was shortened by 2 bases and J by 5 bases, with 15 bases between the two germline ends. Per germline, CDR1 MNHEY and CDR2 SMNVEV (reference sequence). CDR3 amino acids: CASSLADTSWTEAFF. CDR3 DNA: TGTGCCAGCAGTTTAGCGGACACCTCGTGGACTGAAGCTTTCTTT.

This clonotype was recorded a few times. The chain has TRBV18 and TRBJ2-2; TRBD2 agrees at 8 bases. The CDR3 has 17 amino acids. The V gene's germline CDR1 is KGHSH and CDR2 LQKENI. J lost 2 bases, V lost 1 base, and 6 bases had no gene match. The CDR3 reads CASSPLPLAGNTGELFF. CDR3 nucleotide sequence: TGTGCCAGCTCACCACTTCCGCTAGCGGGCAACACCGGGGAGCTGTTTTTT.

This clonotype has just a few counts. The chain uses TRBV12-3 or TRBV12-4 and TRBJ2-2; possibly TRBD1 for D (6 bases). Trimming stripped 7 bases from V and 5 bases from J, with 14 bases between. This CDR3 has 14 amino acids. This CDR3 reads CASILTGLTGELFF. Here the CDR3 DNA reads TGTGCCAGCATCCTCACAGGGCTAACCGGGGAGCTGTTTTTT.

This clonotype was seen at least ten times. The chain employs TRBV3-1 and TRBJ2-5; D call uncertain. Germline V lookup: CDR1 LGHDT, CDR2 YNNKEL (reference sequence). The V end was cut by 3 bases, the J end by 5 bases, with 10 bases between. The CDR3 runs to 13 residues. CDR3 sequence: CASSQAHLETQYF. As DNA, the CDR3 is TGTGCCAGCAGCCAGGCTCATTTGGAGACCCAGTACTTC.

This clonotype was recorded many times. The genes are TRBV20-1 and TRBJ2-1, with a possible D match to TRBD2 (7 bases). This CDR3 comprises 13 residues. Germline CDR1 is DFQATT and CDR2 is SNEGSKA (reference sequence). Trimming left V 6 bases short and J 13 bases short, with 22 bases between. The CDR3 is CSALTGGHGIQFF. CDR3 in DNA: TGCAGTGCACTGACGGGGGGACACGGTATCCAGTTCTTC.

J is TRBJ2-5 and V is TRBV6-2 or TRBV6-3, with 7 bases that match TRBD2. J was trimmed by 5 bases and V by 6 bases; bases with no gene match: 12. Per germline, CDR1 MNHEY and CDR2 SVGEGT. The CDR3 has 15 amino acids. CDR3 nucleotides: TGTGCCAGCAGGCCCTCGGGGGGTGTGGGGGAGACCCAGTACTTC. It translates to CASRPSGGVGETQYF.

The V and J genes are TRBV5-1 and TRBJ2-1, with 13 bases lining up with TRBD2. Germline V gene lookup returns CDR1 SGHRS and CDR2 YFSETQ. V shed 0 bases and J 6 bases; nucleotides not matched to a gene: 3. This CDR3 is 16 amino acids long. The CDR3 nucleotides are TGCGCCAGCAGCTTGGGACTAGCGGGAGGATTCAATGAGCAGTTCTTC. Translation gives CASSLGLAGGFNEQFF.

This clonotype occurred many times. The chain recombines TRBV11-3 with TRBJ2-1, with 11 positions matching TRBD1. J was trimmed by 9 bases and V by 3 bases; bases with no gene match: 7. The CDR3 has 15 amino acids. Germline V gene data show CDR1 as SGHNT and CDR2 as YENEEA. Here the CDR3 DNA reads TGTGCCAGCAGCTTGGGACAGGGGGTTGGGGGTGAGCAGTTCTTC. The encoded protein is CASSLGQGVGGEQFF.

There are many counts of this clonotype. V and J are TRBV11-2 and TRBJ2-7; TRBD2 matches 11 bases. Trimming at V came to 1 base and at J to 4 bases, leaving 3 bases not matched to a gene. The germline V gene encodes CDR1 SGHAT and CDR2 FQNNGV. The CDR3 consists of 15 residues. The CDR3 loop reads CASSLGTSGLYEQYF. The CDR3 DNA is TGTGCCAGCAGCTTAGGGACTAGCGGGTTGTACGAGCAGTACTTC.

This clonotype was counted many times. V gene TRBV12-3 or TRBV12-4 combines with J gene TRBJ1-2, with unresolved D. The CDR3 is 13 amino acids. V lost 5 bases and J 5 bases, leaving 12 bases between the germline ends. The CDR3 spells CASSPDPPYGYTF. The DNA for the CDR3 is TGTGCCAGCAGTCCTGATCCGCCATATGGCTACACCTTC.

This clonotype came up a few times. The chain has TRBV12-3 or TRBV12-4 and TRBJ2-2; 7 bases fit TRBD2. V lost 3 bases, J lost 7 bases, and 2 bases stayed unmatched. The CDR3 length is 13 residues. The CDR3 reads CASSFLAVGELFF. The CDR3, as DNA: TGTGCCAGCAGTTTTCTAGCGGTCGGGGAGCTGTTTTTT.